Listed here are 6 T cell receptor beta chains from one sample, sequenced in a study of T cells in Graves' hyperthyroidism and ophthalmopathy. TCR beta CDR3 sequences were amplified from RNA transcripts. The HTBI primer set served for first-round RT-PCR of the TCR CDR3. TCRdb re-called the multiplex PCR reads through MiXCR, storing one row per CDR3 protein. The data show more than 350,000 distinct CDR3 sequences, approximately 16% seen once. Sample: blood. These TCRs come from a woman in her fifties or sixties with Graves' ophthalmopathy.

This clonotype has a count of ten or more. The CDR3 reads CASSPRETDNEQFF. CDR3 coding DNA: TGTGCCAGCAGCCCTCGGGAGACAGACAATGAGCAGTTCTTC. The gene calls are TRBV7-9 and TRBJ2-1, with D perhaps matching TRBD2 (6 bases). The germline gives CDR1 SEHNR, CDR2 FQNEAQ (reference sequence). CDR3 size: 14 residues. V was clipped by 5 bases and J by 5 bases, with 13 bases between them.

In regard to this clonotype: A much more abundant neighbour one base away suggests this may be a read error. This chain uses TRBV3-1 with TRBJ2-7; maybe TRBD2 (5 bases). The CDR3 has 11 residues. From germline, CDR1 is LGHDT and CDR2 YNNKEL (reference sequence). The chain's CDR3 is CAGSSTGSQYF. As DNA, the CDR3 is TGTGCCGGCAGCTCAACGGGATCGCAGTACTTC.

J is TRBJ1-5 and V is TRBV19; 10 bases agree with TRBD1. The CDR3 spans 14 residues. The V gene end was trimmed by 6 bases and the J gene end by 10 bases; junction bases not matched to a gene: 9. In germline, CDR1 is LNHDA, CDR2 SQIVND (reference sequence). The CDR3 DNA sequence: TGTGCCAGTAGGACGACAGGGGGCGCGGGCCCCCAGCATTTT. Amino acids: CASRTTGGAGPQHF.

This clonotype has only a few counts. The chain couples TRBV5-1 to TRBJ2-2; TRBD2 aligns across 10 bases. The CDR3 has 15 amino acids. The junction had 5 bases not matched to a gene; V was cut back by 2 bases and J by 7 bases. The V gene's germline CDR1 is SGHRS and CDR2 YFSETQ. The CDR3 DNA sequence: TGCGCCAGCAGCTTCCTAGCGGGAGCGGGCGGGGAGCTGTTTTTT. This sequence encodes CASSFLAGAGGELFF.

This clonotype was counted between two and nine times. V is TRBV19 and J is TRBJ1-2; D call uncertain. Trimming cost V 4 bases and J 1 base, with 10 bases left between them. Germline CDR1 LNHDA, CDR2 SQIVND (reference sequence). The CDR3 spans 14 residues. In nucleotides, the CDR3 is TGTGCCAGTAGTACCCAAGGAATTAACTATGGCTACACCTTC. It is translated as CASSTQGINYGYTF.

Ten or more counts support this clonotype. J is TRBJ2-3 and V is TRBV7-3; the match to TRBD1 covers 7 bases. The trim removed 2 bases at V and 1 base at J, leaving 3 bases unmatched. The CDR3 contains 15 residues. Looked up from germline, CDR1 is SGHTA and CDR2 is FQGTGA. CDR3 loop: CASSLGTEGTDTQYF. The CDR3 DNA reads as TGTGCCAGCAGCTTAGGGACAGAAGGCACAGATACGCAGTATTTT.